These 18 T cell receptor beta chains share one sample of origin, sequenced in a study of cytomegalovirus exposure and HLA in healthy donors. 60 Vbeta and 13 Jbeta primers were used in PCR. Assay: immunoSEQ multiplex PCR; the TCRdb copy retains only in-frame clones and omits some. The sample lists 120,000 to 150,000 clones; around 76% were seen once. The sample consisted of PBMCs. Receptor source: a male donor in good health and CMV-seronegative.

The gene calls are TRBV5-5 and TRBJ2-3; 15 nucleotides line up with TRBD2. Per the germline V gene, CDR1 is SGHKS and CDR2 is YYEKEE (reference sequence). The CDR3 loop spans 18 amino acids. The trim removed 4 bases at V and 2 bases at J, leaving 8 bases unmatched. The chain's CDR3 is CASSSGTSGGYYTDTQYF. DNA of the CDR3: TGTGCCAGCAGCAGCGGGACTAGCGGGGGGTATTACACAGATACGCAGTATTTT.

The rearrangement uses TRBV10-3 and TRBJ2-7; 8 nucleotides match TRBD1. This CDR3 contains 15 residues. Germline CDR1 ENHRY, CDR2 SYGVKD. Trimming removed 6 bases from V and 4 bases from J; junction bases left unmatched: 11. CDR3 nucleotides: TGTGCCATCAGGCACGGACAGGGCATGGATTACGAGCAGTACTTC. It encodes CAIRHGQGMDYEQYF.

The chain couples TRBV25-1 to TRBJ2-3; TRBD2 matches 8 bases. V gave up 4 bases and J gave up 2 bases; unmatched junction bases: 5. This CDR3 has 15 amino acids. Germline V gives CDR1 MGHDK, CDR2 SYGVNS. CDR3: CASSVAGGNTDTQYF. Written as DNA, the CDR3 is TGTGCCAGCAGTGTCGCGGGAGGCAACACAGATACGCAGTATTTT.

The CDR3: CACPRLKGHSEAFF. In DNA, the CDR3 is TGTGCCTGTCCTCGTCTCAAGGGGCATAGTGAAGCTTTCTTT. This chain links TRBV30 with TRBJ1-1, with TRBD1 as a possible D gene (5 bases). The CDR3 totals 14 residues. Trimming shortened V by 6 bases and J by 7 bases, and 21 bases separated the two germline ends. The germline CDR1 and CDR2 sequences are GTSNPN and SVGIG (reference sequence).

CDR3 amino acids: CASSLVSGEETQYF. The CDR3 nucleotides read TGTGCCAGCAGCTTAGTGTCAGGGGAGGAGACCCAGTACTTC. This chain links TRBV7-2 with TRBJ2-5; possibly TRBD1 for D (6 bases). This CDR3 contains 14 residues. In germline, CDR1 is SGHTA, CDR2 FQGNSA. V was cut by 1 base and J by 5 bases, with 11 bases left in between. The variable domain in full, completed from reference TRBV7-2 and TRBJ2-5, reads GAGVSQSPSNKVTEKGKDVELRCDPISGHTALYWYRQSLGQGLEFLIYFQGNSAPDKSGLPSDRFSAERTGGSVSTLTIQRTQQEDSAVYLCASSLVSGEETQYFGPGTRLLVL.

The chain combines TRBV6-6 with TRBJ1-5; D is ambiguous. The CDR3 spans 12 residues. V shed 3 bases and J shed 6 bases, with 6 bases lying between them. CDR1 is MNHNY, CDR2 SVGAGI, per germline (reference sequence). This CDR3 is CASSYLAQPQHF. The CDR3 DNA follows: TGTGCCAGCAGTTATCTAGCTCAGCCCCAGCATTTT.

V is TRBV6-6 and J is TRBJ1-5, with TRBD1 matching over 7 bases. V trimming: 0 bases; J trimming: 6 bases; junction bases outside the gene matches: 5. The CDR3 is 15 amino acids. Per the germline V gene, CDR1 is MNHNY and CDR2 is SVGAGI (reference sequence). The CDR3 sequence: CASSYSGGDTQPQHF. CDR3 nucleotides: TGTGCCAGCAGTTACTCAGGGGGCGATACTCAGCCCCAGCATTTT.

The V call is TRBV6-4, the J call TRBJ2-7, with D uncertain. This CDR3 has 17 residues. V lost 4 bases, J lost 5 bases, and 24 bases lay in between. Germline assignment: CDR1 MRHNA and CDR2 SNTAGT. The CDR3 DNA sequence: TGTGCCAGCAGTGGGTTCGGAGAGCCTCTAGGTAAGAACGAGCAGTACTTC. Translation: CASSGFGEPLGKNEQYF.

V usage is TRBV27 and J usage is TRBJ2-1; D possibly corresponds to TRBD2 (5 bases). The CDR3 consists of 15 residues. V lost 5 bases, J lost 3 bases, and 14 bases lay in between. The germline V gene encodes CDR1 MNHEY and CDR2 SMNVEV (reference sequence). For the CDR3, the DNA is TGTGCCAGCAGTCCCCTTGGGGAGCTCTACAATGAGCAGTTCTTC. It is translated as CASSPLGELYNEQFF.

The chain is built from TRBV7-8 and TRBJ2-7; 8 nucleotides agree with TRBD1. The CDR3 extends over 14 amino acids. The J segment lost 0 bases and the V segment lost 5 bases, leaving 3 bases of the junction unmatched. CDR1 and CDR2 from the germline V gene are SGHVS and FQNEAQ. The CDR3 coding sequence is TGTGCCAGCAGCACCAGGGGGCACTCCTACGAGCAGTACTTC. Translation gives CASSTRGHSYEQYF.

The chain combines TRBV7-8 with TRBJ1-5; tentatively, D is TRBD1 (6 bases). The germline V and J ends were trimmed by 1 base and 0 bases, with 7 bases remaining between them. The CDR3 loop spans 15 amino acids. Germline lookup yields CDR1 SGHVS and CDR2 FQNEAQ. The CDR3 sequence: CASSLDRVSNQPQHF. CDR3 bases: TGTGCCAGCAGCTTAGACAGGGTTAGCAATCAGCCCCAGCATTTT. The full variable domain, its missing parts supplied by reference TRBV7-8 and TRBJ1-5, is GAGVSQSPRYKVAKRGQDVALRCDPISGHVSLFWYQQALGQGPEFLTYFQNEAQLDKSGLPSDRFFAERPEGSVSTLKIQRTQQEDSAVYLCASSLDRVSNQPQHFGDGTRLSIL.

The gene calls are TRBV25-1 and TRBJ1-4, with 8 bases lining up with TRBD1. This CDR3 has 13 amino acids. Germline V CDR1 and CDR2: MGHDK, SYGVNS. The V gene end was trimmed by 10 bases and the J gene end by 8 bases; junction bases not matched to a gene: 9. The CDR3 region is CATSQGAREKLFF. As DNA, the CDR3 is TGTGCCACCTCCCAGGGGGCTCGAGAAAAACTGTTTTTT.

This clone showed up just once. V usage is TRBV6-1 and J usage is TRBJ1-3, with D perhaps matching TRBD1 (5 bases). V dropped 6 bases and J dropped 1 base, with 10 bases sitting between them. Germline CDR1 and CDR2: MNHNS and SASEGT. The CDR3 length is 14 residues. The DNA for the CDR3 is TGTGCCAGCAGGCTCAGGGTATCTGGAAACACCATATATTTT. Its protein product is CASRLRVSGNTIYF.

The rearrangement links TRBV30 to TRBJ2-7; possible D gene TRBD1, 6 bases. The CDR3 totals 13 residues. From germline, CDR1 is GTSNPN and CDR2 SVGIG (reference sequence). Trimming removed 3 bases at V and 1 base at J, with 10 bases between. The CDR3 sequence: CAWSKTGSYEQYF. In DNA, the CDR3 is TGTGCCTGGAGCAAAACAGGGTCCTACGAGCAGTACTTC.

This chain joins TRBV7-2 and TRBJ2-7, with D possibly matching TRBD1 (5 bases). The V end was cut by 10 bases, the J end by 0 bases, with 13 bases between. The CDR3 consists of 13 residues. CDR1 SGHTA and CDR2 FQGNSA come from the germline V gene. CDR3 in amino acids: CATRAPDSYEQYF. CDR3 sequence (DNA): TGTGCCACCAGGGCACCCGACTCCTACGAGCAGTACTTC.

This chain connects TRBV7-3 to TRBJ2-1; possible D gene TRBD2, 7 bases. V lost 3 bases and J 6 bases, leaving 18 bases between the germline ends. Germline CDR1 reads SGHTA; CDR2 reads FQGTGA. The CDR3 has 16 amino acids. DNA for the CDR3: TGTGCCAGCAGCTTGTTCGGACGGGGGGCGATCAATGAGCAGTTCTTC. Protein sequence: CASSLFGRGAINEQFF.

Only one count was recorded for this clone. The V and J genes are TRBV5-8 and TRBJ1-2; weak D call: TRBD1 (5 bases). From germline, CDR1 is SGHTS and CDR2 YDEGEE. The CDR3 loop spans 16 amino acids. Trimming cost V 7 bases and J 4 bases, with 23 bases left between them. The DNA of the CDR3 is TGTGCCAGCGAACCCCCCTGGGAGGCTGGGGGCTATGGCTACACCTTC. Encoded protein: CASEPPWEAGGYGYTF.

The count of this clone is one. V gene TRBV29-1 combines with J gene TRBJ1-1; D call uncertain. Trimming cost V 4 bases and J 0 bases, with 12 bases left between them. Germline-derived CDR1 and CDR2 are SQVTM and ANQGSEA. This CDR3 is built from 14 residues. The CDR3 protein is CSVGGSRMNTEAFF. The DNA for the CDR3 is TGCAGCGTTGGAGGGTCTCGGATGAACACTGAAGCTTTCTTT.